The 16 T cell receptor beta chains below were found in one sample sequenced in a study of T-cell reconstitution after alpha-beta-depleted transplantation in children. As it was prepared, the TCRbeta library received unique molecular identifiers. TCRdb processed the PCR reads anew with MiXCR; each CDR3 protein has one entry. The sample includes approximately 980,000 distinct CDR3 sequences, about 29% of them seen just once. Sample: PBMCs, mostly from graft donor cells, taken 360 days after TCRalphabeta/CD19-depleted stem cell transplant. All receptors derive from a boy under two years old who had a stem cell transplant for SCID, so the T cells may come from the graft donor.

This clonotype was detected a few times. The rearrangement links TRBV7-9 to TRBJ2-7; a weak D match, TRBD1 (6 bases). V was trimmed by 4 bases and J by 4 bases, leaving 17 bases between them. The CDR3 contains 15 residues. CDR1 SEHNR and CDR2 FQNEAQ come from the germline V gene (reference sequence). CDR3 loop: CASSSANREQYEQYF. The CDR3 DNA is TGTGCCAGCAGCTCGGCCAACAGGGAGCAATACGAGCAGTACTTC.

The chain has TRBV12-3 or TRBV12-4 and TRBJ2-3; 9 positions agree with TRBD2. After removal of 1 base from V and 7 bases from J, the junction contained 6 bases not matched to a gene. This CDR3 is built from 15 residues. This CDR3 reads CASSLGAGGWNTQYF. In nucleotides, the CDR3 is TGTGCCAGCAGTTTAGGAGCGGGGGGTTGGAATACGCAGTATTTT.

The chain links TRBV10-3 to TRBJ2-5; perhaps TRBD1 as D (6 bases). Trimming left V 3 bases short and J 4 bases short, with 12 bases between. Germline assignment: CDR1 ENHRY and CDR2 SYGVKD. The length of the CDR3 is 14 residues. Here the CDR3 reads CAISDIQGVETQYF. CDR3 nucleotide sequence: TGTGCCATCAGTGATATACAGGGCGTAGAGACCCAGTACTTC.

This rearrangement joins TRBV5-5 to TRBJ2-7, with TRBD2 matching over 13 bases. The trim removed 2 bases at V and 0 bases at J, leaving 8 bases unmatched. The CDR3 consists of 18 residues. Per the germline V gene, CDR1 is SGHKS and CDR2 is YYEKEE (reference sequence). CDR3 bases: TGTGCCAGCAGCTTCCGACTAGCGGGGGGTCAGCACTCCTACGAGCAGTACTTC. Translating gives CASSFRLAGGQHSYEQYF.

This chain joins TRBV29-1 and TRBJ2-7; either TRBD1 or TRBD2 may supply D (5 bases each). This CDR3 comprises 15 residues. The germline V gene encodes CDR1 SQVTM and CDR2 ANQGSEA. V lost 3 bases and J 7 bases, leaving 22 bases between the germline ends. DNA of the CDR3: TGCAGCGTTGAGGGGACGCCCGAAGGGTACGGTGAGCAGTACTTC. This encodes CSVEGTPEGYGEQYF.

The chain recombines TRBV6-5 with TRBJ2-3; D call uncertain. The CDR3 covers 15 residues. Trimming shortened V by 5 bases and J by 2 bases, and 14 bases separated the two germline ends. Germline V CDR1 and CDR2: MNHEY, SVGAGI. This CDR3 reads CASSLHLYLTDTQYF. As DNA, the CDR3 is TGTGCCAGCAGTCTTCACTTATATCTCACAGATACGCAGTATTTT.

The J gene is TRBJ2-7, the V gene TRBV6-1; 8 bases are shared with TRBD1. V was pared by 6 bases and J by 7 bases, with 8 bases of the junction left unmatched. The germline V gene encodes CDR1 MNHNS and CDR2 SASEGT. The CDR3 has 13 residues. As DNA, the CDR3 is TGTGCCAGCAGAAGGACAGGGCTCGAGGAGCAGTACTTC. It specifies CASRRTGLEEQYF.

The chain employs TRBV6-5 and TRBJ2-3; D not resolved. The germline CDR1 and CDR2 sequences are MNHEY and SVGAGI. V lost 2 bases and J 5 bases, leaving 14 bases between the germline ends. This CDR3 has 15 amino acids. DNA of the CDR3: TGTGCCAGCAGTTACCGCCTATTGAGGCAAGATACGCAGTATTTT. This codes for CASSYRLLRQDTQYF.

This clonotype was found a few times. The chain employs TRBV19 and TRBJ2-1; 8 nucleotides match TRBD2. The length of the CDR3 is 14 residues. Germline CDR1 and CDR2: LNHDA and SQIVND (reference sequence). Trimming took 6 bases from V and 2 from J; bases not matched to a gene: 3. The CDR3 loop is CASRVTSAYNEQFF. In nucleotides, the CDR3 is TGTGCCAGTAGGGTGACTAGCGCCTACAATGAGCAGTTCTTC.

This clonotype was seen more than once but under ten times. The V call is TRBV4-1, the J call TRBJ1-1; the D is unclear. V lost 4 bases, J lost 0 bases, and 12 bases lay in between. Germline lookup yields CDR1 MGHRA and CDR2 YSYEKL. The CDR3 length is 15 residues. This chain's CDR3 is CASSPLTSMNTEAFF. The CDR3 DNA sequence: TGCGCCAGCAGCCCCCTGACAAGTATGAACACTGAAGCTTTCTTT.

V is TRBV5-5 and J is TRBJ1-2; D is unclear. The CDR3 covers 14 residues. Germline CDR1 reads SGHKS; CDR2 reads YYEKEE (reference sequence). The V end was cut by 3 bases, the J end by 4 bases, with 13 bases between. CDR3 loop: CASSYSQNLYGYTF. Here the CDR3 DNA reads TGTGCCAGCAGCTATTCACAGAACCTCTATGGCTACACCTTC.

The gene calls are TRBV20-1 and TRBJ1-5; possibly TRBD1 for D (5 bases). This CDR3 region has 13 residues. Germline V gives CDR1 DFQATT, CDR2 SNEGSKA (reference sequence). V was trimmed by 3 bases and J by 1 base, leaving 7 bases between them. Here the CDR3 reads CSARGRSNQPQHF. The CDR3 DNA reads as TGCAGTGCTAGGGGACGAAGCAATCAGCCCCAGCATTTT.

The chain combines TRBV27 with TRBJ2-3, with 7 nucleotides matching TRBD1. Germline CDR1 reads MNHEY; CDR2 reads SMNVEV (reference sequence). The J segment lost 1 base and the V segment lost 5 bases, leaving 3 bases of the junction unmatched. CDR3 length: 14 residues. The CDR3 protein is CASSIGQGTDTQYF. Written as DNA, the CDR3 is TGTGCCAGCAGTATAGGACAGGGCACAGATACGCAGTATTTT.

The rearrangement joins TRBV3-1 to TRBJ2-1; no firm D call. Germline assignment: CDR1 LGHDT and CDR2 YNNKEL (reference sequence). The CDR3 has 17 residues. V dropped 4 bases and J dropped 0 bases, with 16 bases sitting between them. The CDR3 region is CASSPSGLPSSYNEQFF. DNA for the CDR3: TGTGCCAGCAGCCCATCCGGCCTTCCTAGCTCCTACAATGAGCAGTTCTTC.

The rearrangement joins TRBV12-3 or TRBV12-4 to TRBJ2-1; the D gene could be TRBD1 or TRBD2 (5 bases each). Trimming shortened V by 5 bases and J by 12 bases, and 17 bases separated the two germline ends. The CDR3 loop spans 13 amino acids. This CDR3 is CASSPPGALRQFF. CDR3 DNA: TGTGCCAGCAGTCCCCCCGGGGCCCTAAGGCAGTTCTTC.

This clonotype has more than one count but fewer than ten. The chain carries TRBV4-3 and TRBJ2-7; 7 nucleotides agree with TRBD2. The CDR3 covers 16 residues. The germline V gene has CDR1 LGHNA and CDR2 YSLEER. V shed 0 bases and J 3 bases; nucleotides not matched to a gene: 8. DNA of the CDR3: TGCGCCAGCAGCCAAGAGGGGGGGGATCCTCTCTACGAGCAGTACTTC. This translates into CASSQEGGDPLYEQYF.